This TCR beta chain was observed in a study of blood T cell repertoires in COVID-19. Background on the study: Samples of COVID-19 (acute and convalescent) were obtained from the United States, Italy and Spain. PBMCs, B-cell-depleted T cells, or T cells provided the cDNA or gDNA that made up the material.

In the study's own analysis: Reference gene primer amplification gave estimated nucleated cell counts. This table comes from immunoSEQ multiplex PCR, and its TCRdb copy is limited to in-frame clones, with some not included. V and J calls and clone size are copied from that table; D and trimming were computed from the DNA. The sample has about 240,000 clones, 85% to 90% seen once. The V gene end was trimmed by 5 bases and the J gene end by 8 bases; junction bases not matched to a gene: 17. CDR3 length: 17 amino acids. The V gene's germline CDR1 is SGHTA and CDR2 FQGTGA. The rearrangement joins TRBV7-3 to TRBJ1-2; 10 bases are a match to TRBD1. This sequence was found in a man aged 55 to 70 with acute or convalescent COVID-19. Material for sequencing was peripheral blood. Here the CDR3 DNA reads TGTGCCAGCAGCCCCCGGGACAGGGGCTCCGGGGATGGGGGCTACACCTTC. It is translated as CASSPRDRGSGDGGYTF. Drawing the rest from reference TRBV7-3 and TRBJ1-2, the complete variable domain is GAGVSQTPSNKVTEKGKYVELRCDPISGHTALYWYRQSLGQGPEFLIYFQGTGAADDSGLPNDRFFAVRPEGSVSTLKIQRTERGDSAVYLCASSPRDRGSGDGGYTFGSGTRLTVV.